This entry lists 2 T cell receptor beta chains sequenced from one sample in a study of response to subunit inactivated influenza vaccine. TCRdb reprocessed the RT-PCR reads with MiXCR, giving one entry per CDR3 protein. The sample carries about 570,000 distinct CDR3 sequences, about 10% recorded once. Sequenced here: PBMCs from blood, sampled on the day of vaccination. These receptor sequences come from a man in his forties or fifties who received an inactivated influenza vaccine.

V usage is TRBV4-3 and J usage is TRBJ1-4; D is unclear. The germline gives CDR1 LGHNA, CDR2 YSLEER. Trimming pared 0 bases from V and 7 bases from J, leaving 9 bases between. The CDR3 totals 14 residues. CDR3 in DNA: TGCGCCAGCAGCCAAGATGGCGAGGGTGAAAAACTGTTTTTT. It yields the protein CASSQDGEGEKLFF.

This clonotype was observed a few times. At one end, the junction sequence differs from germline, possibly due to a read error. The chain recombines TRBV7-2 with TRBJ1-2; TRBD1 might be the D (5 bases). This CDR3 is built from 15 residues. Germline lookup yields CDR1 SGHTA and CDR2 FQGNSA. The CDR3 coding sequence is TGTGCCAGCAGCTTAGCGGGGCGACTTAACTACGGCTACACCTTC. Its translation: CASSLAGRLNYGYTF.